This TCR beta chain was captured by sequencing in a study of cytomegalovirus exposure and HLA in healthy donors. Vbeta (60) and Jbeta (13) primers were used in the PCR. TCRdb's copy holds only in-frame clones and misses some; the assay was immunoSEQ multiplex PCR. The table includes some 110,000 clones, 82% detected once. Deletions cut 2 bases from V and 4 bases from J, with 12 bases between. The CDR3 has 15 residues. Looked up from germline, CDR1 is SGHTA and CDR2 is FQGNSA. The chain combines TRBV7-2 with TRBJ2-1; perhaps TRBD1 as D (6 bases). The sequence came from a man aged 45-65 years in good health and CMV-seronegative. Sequenced sample: PBMCs. The DNA of the CDR3 is TGTGCCAGCAGCTTACAAAGGGGGATATACAATGAGCAGTTCTTC. Residues: CASSLQRGIYNEQFF.